This passage covers 25 T cell receptor beta chains from one sample sequenced in a study of blood T cell repertoires in COVID-19. Only in-frame clones appear in the TCRdb table, and some are missing; sequencing was by immunoSEQ multiplex PCR. The sample holds 140,000 to 150,000 clones, around nine tenths seen once. The sequencing sample was made of peripheral blood. Receptors were obtained from a woman between 45 and 65 years old with acute or convalescent COVID-19.

In DNA, the CDR3 is TGTGCCAGCAGCCCCGAAGGGGCGCGCACTGAAGCTTTCTTT. It encodes CASSPEGARTEAFF. The J gene is TRBJ1-1, the V gene TRBV3-1 (or the pseudogene TRBV3-2), with TRBD1 as a possible D gene (5 bases). Germline V gene lookup returns CDR1 LGHDT and CDR2 YNNKEL (reference sequence). The CDR3 has 14 residues. The V and J ends lost 4 bases and 4 bases respectively, with 13 bases between them.

V is TRBV24-1 and J is TRBJ2-3; D is perhaps TRBD1 (6 bases). The germline V and J ends were trimmed by 1 base and 0 bases, with 10 bases remaining between them. The CDR3 extends over 16 amino acids. CDR1 is KGHDR and CDR2 is SFDVKD in the germline V gene. As DNA, the CDR3 is TGTGCCACCAGTGATTTCGGCAGGGGCAGCACAGATACGCAGTATTTT. Translation: CATSDFGRGSTDTQYF.

In this sample, this clone turned up a few times. V is TRBV5-1 and J is TRBJ1-3; D call uncertain. Per the germline V gene, CDR1 is SGHRS and CDR2 is YFSETQ. This CDR3 region has 13 residues. Trimming took off 3 bases at V and 9 bases at J, with 13 bases between the two ends. The CDR3 reads CASSSDTPATIYF. CDR3 sequence (DNA): TGCGCCAGCAGCTCCGACACTCCTGCCACCATATATTTT.

This clone was observed a single time. The rearrangement joins TRBV19 to TRBJ1-1; 10 bases agree with TRBD1. Per germline, CDR1 LNHDA and CDR2 SQIVND (reference sequence). This CDR3 has 15 residues. The V gene end was trimmed by 3 bases and the J gene end by 4 bases; junction bases not matched to a gene: 5. CDR3 in amino acids: CASSIMGQGPTEAFF. The CDR3 coding sequence is TGTGCCAGTAGTATCATGGGACAGGGGCCCACTGAAGCTTTCTTT.

Concerning this clone itself: Other nucleotide sequences from this sample produce the same CDR3. The V and J genes are TRBV4-1 and TRBJ2-5; 13 bases match TRBD2. Germline V gene sequence: CDR1 MGHRA, CDR2 YSYEKL. The CDR3 sequence is 16 residues long. The V and J ends lost 1 base and 5 bases, in that order; junction bases with no gene match: 4. The chain's CDR3 is CASSQVGLAGVETQYF. CDR3 nucleotide sequence: TGCGCCAGCAGCCAAGTTGGACTAGCGGGAGTGGAGACCCAGTACTTC.

CDR3 amino acids: CATRGTFSTDTQYF. CDR3 nucleotides: TGTGCCACCCGAGGGACTTTTTCCACAGATACGCAGTATTTT. The V gene is TRBV24-1, the J gene TRBJ2-3, with a possible D match to TRBD2 (6 bases). The CDR3 contains 14 residues. From germline, CDR1 is KGHDR and CDR2 SFDVKD. Between the trimmed V and J ends, which lost 9 bases and 2 bases, there was a span of 14 bases.

V is TRBV28 and J is TRBJ1-2; D remains ambiguous. The V end was cut by 2 bases, the J end by 6 bases, with 4 bases between. CDR3 length: 11 amino acids. Germline V gene sequence: CDR1 MDHEN, CDR2 SYDVKM. The CDR3 is CASSLQDGYTF. For the CDR3, the DNA is TGTGCCAGCAGTTTACAGGATGGCTACACCTTC.

The CDR3, as DNA: TGTGCCAGCAGTTGGACAGGGGTGGCCGGGGAGCTGTTTTTT. Residues: CASSWTGVAGELFF. V usage is TRBV27 and J usage is TRBJ2-2, with 9 bases lining up with TRBD1. The CDR3 covers 14 residues. Germline V gene sequence: CDR1 MNHEY, CDR2 SMNVEV (reference sequence). Trimming cost V 4 bases and J 6 bases; bases outside gene matches: 3.

Only one count was recorded for this clone. V is TRBV6-5 and J is TRBJ1-4; D not resolved. With 7 bases removed from V and 7 bases from J, the gap between germline ends came to 4 bases. The CDR3 consists of 10 residues. In germline, CDR1 is MNHEY, CDR2 SVGAGI. The chain's CDR3 is CASKAEKLFF. In DNA form, the CDR3 reads TGTGCCAGCAAAGCTGAAAAACTGTTTTTT.

The rearrangement uses TRBV6-6 and TRBJ1-1; 7 nucleotides line up with TRBD1. After removal of 7 bases from V and 1 base from J, the junction contained 6 bases not matched to a gene. This CDR3 is built from 14 residues. CDR1 MNHNY and CDR2 SVGAGI come from the germline V gene (reference sequence). CDR3 DNA: TGTGCCAGCAAGGTACAGGGGAAGAACACTGAAGCTTTCTTT. This translates into CASKVQGKNTEAFF.

This rearrangement joins TRBV3-1 (or the pseudogene TRBV3-2) to TRBJ2-4; D unclear. The CDR3 has 13 residues. V lost 0 bases, J lost 6 bases, and 6 bases lay in between. Germline CDR1 and CDR2: LGHDT and YNNKEL (reference sequence). The CDR3 DNA is TGTGCCAGCAGCCAAGATTTCGGAAACATTCAGTACTTC. This gives the protein CASSQDFGNIQYF.

The chain is built from TRBV2 and TRBJ1-2; TRBD1 is a possible D gene (6 bases). The germline CDR1 and CDR2 sequences are SNHLY and FYNNEI. CDR3 length: 14 residues. Trimming took off 7 bases at V and 4 bases at J, with 16 bases between the two ends. The CDR3 DNA sequence: TGTGCCAGCAACGGACAGTCCCAATTCTATGGCTACACCTTC. Its translation is CASNGQSQFYGYTF. The complete variable domain, with remaining parts taken from reference TRBV2 and TRBJ1-2, reads EPEVTQTPSHQVTQMGQEVILRCVPISNHLYFYWYRQILGQKVEFLVSFYNNEISEKSEIFDDQFSVERPDGSNFTLKIRSTKLEDSAMYFCASNGQSQFYGYTFGSGTRLTVV.

The V gene is TRBV6-5, the J gene TRBJ1-2; tentative D call: TRBD1 (6 bases). V was trimmed by 0 bases and J by 5 bases, leaving 10 bases between them. Germline CDR1 and CDR2: MNHEY and SVGAGI. The CDR3 consists of 14 residues. CDR3: CASSYSGGRYGYTF. The CDR3 DNA sequence: TGTGCCAGCAGTTACTCGGGGGGGCGATATGGCTACACCTTC.

The chain recombines TRBV18 with TRBJ2-2; tentative D call: TRBD2 (6 bases). V lost 5 bases to trimming and J lost 6 bases, with 19 bases between them. CDR3 length: 16 amino acids. From germline, CDR1 is KGHSH and CDR2 LQKENI. CDR3 loop: CASSTPGLLVAGELFF. CDR3 DNA: TGTGCCAGCTCAACCCCGGGACTGCTAGTGGCCGGGGAGCTGTTTTTT.

This chain links TRBV11-2 with TRBJ2-7; 9 bases fit TRBD2. Germline trimming cut 1 base from V and 3 bases from J; bases unmatched to any gene: 4. The CDR3 contains 15 residues. Germline CDR1 reads SGHAT; CDR2 reads FQNNGV. DNA for the CDR3: TGTGCCAGCAGCTTAGTTGATAGCGGGAGCTACGAGCAGTACTTC. Translated: CASSLVDSGSYEQYF.

The V call is TRBV6-1, the J call TRBJ1-1; the match to TRBD1 covers 7 bases. V lost 3 bases to trimming and J lost 3 bases; unmatched junction nucleotides: 4. CDR3 length: 14 amino acids. Per germline, CDR1 MNHNS and CDR2 SASEGT. The CDR3 here is CASSETGSYTEAFF. As DNA, the CDR3 is TGTGCCAGCAGTGAGACAGGGTCGTACACTGAAGCTTTCTTT.

The chain employs TRBV9 and TRBJ2-3; 8 nucleotides agree with TRBD1. CDR1 and CDR2 from the germline V gene are SGDLS and YYNGEE. The CDR3 has 16 amino acids. J lost 4 bases, V lost 0 bases, and 7 bases had no gene match. In DNA, the CDR3 is TGTGCCAGCAGCGTAGGAGCAGGGGGCTTACCAGATACGCAGTATTTT. It specifies CASSVGAGGLPDTQYF. Looking up the rest from reference TRBV9 and TRBJ2-3 gives the full variable domain: DSGVTQTPKHLITATGQRVTLRCSPRSGDLSVYWYQQSLDQGLQFLIQYYNGEERAKGNILERFSAQQFPDLHSELNLSSLELGDSALYFCASSVGAGGLPDTQYFGPGTRLTVL.

This rearrangement joins TRBV5-1 to TRBJ2-7; a possible D gene is TRBD1 (7 bases). Looked up from germline, CDR1 is SGHRS and CDR2 is YFSETQ. The CDR3 has 14 residues. V dropped 1 base and J dropped 3 bases, with 11 bases sitting between them. The CDR3 loop reads CASSLRQGGYEQYF. For the CDR3, the DNA is TGCGCCAGCAGCTTGAGGCAGGGGGGCTACGAGCAGTACTTC.

This clone was picked up one time. The rearrangement uses TRBV3-1 (or the pseudogene TRBV3-2) and TRBJ2-3, with D possibly TRBD1 on 6 matching bases. The length of the CDR3 is 14 residues. The V end lost 3 bases, the J end lost 5 bases, and 12 bases lay between the germline ends. CDR1 is LGHDT and CDR2 is YNNKEL in the germline V gene (reference sequence). The CDR3 DNA is TGTGCCAGCAGCCATAGTGGGGGCAGAGATACGCAGTATTTT. Its protein product is CASSHSGGRDTQYF.

The chain recombines TRBV11-3 with TRBJ2-2; 7 bases map to TRBD2. With V trimmed by 3 bases and J by 2 bases, 3 bases remained unmatched. Per germline, CDR1 SGHNT and CDR2 YENEEA. The CDR3 runs 15 residues. The CDR3 nucleotides are TGTGCCAGCAGCTTCGGGGGGACCAACACCGGGGAGCTGTTTTTT. It yields the protein CASSFGGTNTGELFF.

V is TRBV6-6 and J is TRBJ2-3; 7 nucleotides match TRBD2. Germline V gene lookup returns CDR1 MNHNY and CDR2 SVGAGI (reference sequence). The CDR3 sequence is 16 residues long. V dropped 4 bases and J dropped 6; count of bases not matched to a gene: 13. The CDR3 region has the DNA TGTGCCAGCAGTTGGACTCAGAGCGGGGTGGGGGATACGCAGTATTTT. It codes for CASSWTQSGVGDTQYF.

The DNA for the CDR3 is TGTGCCAGTAGTATAGTAGCGCAGTATGAGCAGTTCTTC. Translated, it gives CASSIVAQYEQFF. The rearrangement links TRBV19 to TRBJ2-1; a possible D gene is TRBD2 (5 bases). The CDR3 extends over 13 amino acids. Germline-derived CDR1 and CDR2 are LNHDA and SQIVND (reference sequence). V was trimmed by 1 base and J by 8 bases, leaving 9 bases between them.

The CDR3, as DNA: TGTGCCGCGTCTGGACTAGCGGGAGTTAATGAGCAGTTCTTC. Its protein product is CAASGLAGVNEQFF. The chain couples TRBV3-1 (or the pseudogene TRBV3-2) to TRBJ2-1; 13 nucleotides align to TRBD2. J was trimmed by 7 bases and V by 11 bases; bases with no gene match: 8. Germline-derived CDR1 and CDR2 are LGHDT and YNNKEL (reference sequence). This CDR3 has 14 amino acids.

This rearrangement joins TRBV27 to TRBJ1-2; tentatively, D is TRBD1 (5 bases). V was clipped by 2 bases and J by 1 base, with 11 bases between them. Per germline, CDR1 MNHEY and CDR2 SMNVEV (reference sequence). The CDR3 covers 15 residues. The CDR3 protein is CASSLRGVLNYGYTF. The CDR3 coding sequence is TGTGCCAGCAGTTTACGGGGGGTTCTTAACTATGGCTACACCTTC.

This clone was found once. This chain joins TRBV10-2 and TRBJ1-2, with unresolved D. Between the trimmed V and J ends, which lost 2 bases and 7 bases, there was a span of 8 bases. CDR1 WSHSY and CDR2 SAAADI come from the germline V gene. This CDR3 contains 12 residues. The CDR3 coding sequence is TGCGCCAGCAGTGAGCCGGAGGCTGGCTACACCTTC. It codes for CASSEPEAGYTF.